This entry lists 21 T cell receptor beta chains sequenced from one sample in a study of cytomegalovirus exposure and HLA in healthy donors (dated by TCRdb to 2016 to 2017). Libraries were made using the immunoSEQ multiplex PCR assay. TCRdb took this table from immuneACCESS and kept in-frame rearrangements with V and J called. Such tables lack part of the clones; where checked against another copy, unresolved V genes explain under half of the gap, and the rest is unexplained. The sample includes about 140,000 clones, with 84% observed a single time. Roughly 1.4% of the sample is held by the ten biggest clonotypes. Sequenced: PBMCs. These receptors were taken from a woman under 40 in good health and CMV-seronegative.

J is TRBJ1-6 and V is TRBV7-8; the match to TRBD1 covers 9 bases. The V and J ends lost 6 bases and 7 bases, in that order; junction bases with no gene match: 4. Germline-derived CDR1 and CDR2 are SGHVS and FQNEAQ. This CDR3 has 14 amino acids. CDR3 coding DNA: TGTGCCAGCAGTGGGACAGGGTACAATTCACCCCTCCACTTT. Amino acid sequence: CASSGTGYNSPLHF.

V is TRBV7-2 and J is TRBJ2-1; D is uncertain. CDR3 length equals 11 residues. V dropped 5 bases and J dropped 12 bases, with 11 bases sitting between them. Germline CDR1 and CDR2: SGHTA and FQGNSA. The CDR3 DNA is TGTGCCAGCAGCGCGGCCGTTGGGCAGTTCTTC. This codes for CASSAAVGQFF.

This clone was seen ten or more times. The chain employs TRBV27 and TRBJ1-6; D gene ambiguous. This CDR3 comprises 15 residues. The germline V gene has CDR1 MNHEY and CDR2 SMNVEV (reference sequence). V lost 2 bases and J 8 bases, leaving 13 bases between the germline ends. The CDR3 here is CASSLEVQPYSPLHF. CDR3 bases: TGTGCCAGCAGTTTAGAGGTTCAGCCCTATTCACCCCTCCACTTT.

This clone was counted only a few times. The gene calls are TRBV5-1 and TRBJ2-5; 12 bases align to TRBD1. In germline, CDR1 is SGHRS, CDR2 YFSETQ. This CDR3 has 16 amino acids. The ends lost 3 bases at V and 0 bases at J; junction bases unmatched: 3. This chain's CDR3 is CASSSGTGGYQETQYF. CDR3 DNA sequence: TGCGCCAGCAGCTCCGGGACAGGGGGCTACCAAGAGACCCAGTACTTC.

The chain couples TRBV9 to TRBJ2-2; 10 nucleotides align to TRBD1. Trimming cost V 0 bases and J 0 bases; bases outside gene matches: 8. From germline, CDR1 is SGDLS and CDR2 YYNGEE. CDR3 size: 19 residues. CDR3 sequence: CASSVGHWGQGTNTGELFF. CDR3 DNA sequence: TGTGCCAGCAGCGTAGGCCACTGGGGACAGGGGACGAACACCGGGGAGCTGTTTTTT.

This clone was recorded only once. The V gene is TRBV18, the J gene TRBJ1-1; TRBD1 matches 10 bases. The V and J ends lost 3 bases and 4 bases, in that order; junction bases with no gene match: 11. In germline, CDR1 is KGHSH, CDR2 LQKENI. The CDR3 is 17 residues long. CDR3 nucleotides: TGTGCCAGCTCACCTAGTGGGACAGGGGTACGGACCACTGAAGCTTTCTTT. Translated: CASSPSGTGVRTTEAFF.

V gene TRBV7-2 combines with J gene TRBJ1-2; TRBD1 matches 9 bases. The CDR3 length is 15 residues. J lost 3 bases, V lost 4 bases, and 6 bases had no gene match. Germline loops: CDR1 SGHTA, CDR2 FQGNSA. CDR3 sequence (DNA): TGTGCCAGCAGCTCACCACAGGGGGCACACTATGGCTACACCTTC. It codes for CASSSPQGAHYGYTF.

V gene TRBV12-5 combines with J gene TRBJ2-7, with no clear D. CDR1 and CDR2 from the germline V gene are LGHNT and FRNRAP. This CDR3 region has 12 residues. V was trimmed by 5 bases and J by 2 bases, leaving 7 bases between them. The CDR3 protein is CASGPDTYEQYF. The CDR3 bases are TGTGCTAGTGGTCCCGACACCTACGAGCAGTACTTC.

The chain carries TRBV7-9 and TRBJ1-2, with D possibly matching TRBD1 (5 bases). The V end was cut by 3 bases, the J end by 4 bases, with 12 bases between. CDR3 length equals 14 residues. Looked up from germline, CDR1 is SEHNR and CDR2 is FQNEAQ (reference sequence). The CDR3, as DNA: TGTGCCAGCAGCTTCACAAGGGGTAGCTATGGCTACACCTTC. This codes for CASSFTRGSYGYTF.

As to this clone: Other DNA sequences in the same sample also yield this CDR3. The gene calls are TRBV9 and TRBJ1-1; no firm D call. This CDR3 contains 15 residues. Trimming pared 0 bases from V and 0 bases from J, leaving 9 bases between. Germline V CDR1 and CDR2: SGDLS, YYNGEE. The chain's CDR3 is CASSVDPGMNTEAFF. The CDR3 DNA is TGTGCCAGCAGCGTAGACCCGGGAATGAACACTGAAGCTTTCTTT.

The chain uses TRBV18 and TRBJ1-1, with TRBD1 as a possible D gene (5 bases). This CDR3 comprises 12 residues. V lost 5 bases to trimming and J lost 11 bases, with 15 bases between them. Per the germline V gene, CDR1 is KGHSH and CDR2 is LQKENI. The CDR3 reads CASSSVGDLAFF. CDR3 DNA: TGTGCCAGCTCATCCGTAGGGGATTTGGCTTTCTTT. The full variable domain, rest sourced from reference TRBV18 and TRBJ1-1, is NAGVMQNPRHLVRRRGQEARLRCSPMKGHSHVYWYRQLPEEGLKFMVYLQKENIIDESGMPKERFSAEFPKEGPSILRIQQVVRGDSAAYFCASSSVGDLAFFGQGTRLTVV.

This clone was picked up a small number of times. The V and J genes are TRBV6-1 and TRBJ1-6; D is possibly TRBD1 (5 bases). The CDR3 covers 13 residues. Trimming removed 3 bases from V and 9 bases from J, with 9 bases in between. Per germline, CDR1 MNHNS and CDR2 SASEGT. The CDR3 reads CASSDQGSSPLHF. The CDR3 DNA is TGTGCCAGCAGTGATCAGGGATCTTCACCCCTCCACTTT.

The V call is TRBV5-1, the J call TRBJ1-6; no clear D. With 0 bases removed from V and 5 bases from J, the gap between germline ends came to 15 bases. Germline assignment: CDR1 SGHRS and CDR2 YFSETQ. The CDR3 has 17 amino acids. Here the CDR3 reads CASSLDLGNVNNSPLHF. In DNA form, the CDR3 reads TGCGCCAGCAGCTTGGATTTGGGCAACGTAAATAATTCACCCCTCCACTTT.

The chain joins TRBV6-6 to TRBJ1-1; 11 bases fit TRBD1. V lost 8 bases and J lost 3; bases outside the gene matches: 8. Germline assignment: CDR1 MNHNY and CDR2 SVGAGI (reference sequence). The CDR3 contains 15 residues. The CDR3 region has the DNA TGTGCCAGCTCGACCGGACAGGGGGCTGACACTGAAGCTTTCTTT. It is translated as CASSTGQGADTEAFF.

V is TRBV7-2 and J is TRBJ1-5; 11 bases line up with TRBD1. The V segment lost 7 bases and the J segment 5 bases; nucleotides outside the gene matches: 1. Germline lookup yields CDR1 SGHTA and CDR2 FQGNSA. The CDR3 sequence is 13 residues long. CDR3 nucleotides: TGTGCCAGCAAGGGACAGGGGGATCAGCCCCAGCATTTT. Translation: CASKGQGDQPQHF.

The rearrangement links TRBV5-1 to TRBJ1-4; no reliable D call. V lost 5 bases, J lost 4 bases, and 15 bases lay in between. The V gene's germline CDR1 is SGHRS and CDR2 YFSETQ. This CDR3 has 15 residues. The CDR3 bases are TGCGCCAGCAGGGCACAAGCGATGGGTAATGAAAAACTGTTTTTT. It translates to CASRAQAMGNEKLFF.

The V call is TRBV28, the J call TRBJ1-2, with 8 bases identical to TRBD1. Unmatched junction bases numbered 14, after V lost 3 bases and J lost 8 bases. The CDR3 runs to 16 residues. Germline CDR1 MDHEN, CDR2 SYDVKM. CDR3 loop: CASSFVHRGASGGYTF. CDR3 nucleotides: TGTGCCAGCAGTTTTGTCCACAGGGGGGCATCCGGCGGCTACACCTTC.

The rearrangement joins TRBV19 to TRBJ2-4; TRBD1 agrees at 9 bases. CDR3 length: 14 amino acids. Germline V gene sequence: CDR1 LNHDA, CDR2 SQIVND (reference sequence). With 2 bases clipped from V and 8 bases from J, the junction kept 4 bases outside the gene matches. The CDR3 here is CASSIRQGEDIQYF. In DNA form, the CDR3 reads TGTGCCAGTAGTATACGACAGGGGGAGGACATTCAGTACTTC.

The DNA for the CDR3 is TGTGCCAGTAATGACCGACAGGGGACATTGAAACTGTTTTTT. This encodes CASNDRQGTLKLFF. The chain recombines TRBV19 with TRBJ1-4; 8 nucleotides align to TRBD1. CDR1 is LNHDA and CDR2 is SQIVND in the germline V gene (reference sequence). V was pared by 7 bases and J by 11 bases, with 12 bases of the junction left unmatched. The CDR3 runs to 14 residues.

The chain combines TRBV6-6 with TRBJ2-3; no firm D call. This CDR3 is 13 amino acids long. The germline gives CDR1 MNHNY, CDR2 SVGAGI (reference sequence). Trimming stripped 7 bases from V and 2 bases from J, with 10 bases between. The CDR3 sequence is CASTQLDTDTQYF. CDR3 sequence (DNA): TGTGCCAGCACCCAACTTGACACAGATACGCAGTATTTT.

The V call is TRBV5-1, the J call TRBJ2-7; 10 bases map to TRBD2. V was clipped by 4 bases and J by 9 bases; unmatched bases: 13. The germline CDR1 and CDR2 sequences are SGHRS and YFSETQ. This CDR3 is 15 amino acids long. The CDR3 nucleotides are TGCGCCAGCAGCAGGGCCTCTAGCGGGGGCTCTACGCAGTACTTC. Its translation: CASSRASSGGSTQYF.